What follows describes a single TCR beta chain. Its antigen remains unidentified. Base qualities are not recorded, but no much larger clone differs from it by a single base. Measured from the cysteine to the phenylalanine, the CDR3 is 14 residues long. Left in the record is the CDR3 DNA by itself, 42 bases read in frame from the first base. The junction shows trimming of 7 bases on V and 1 base on J, plus 14 bases between the germline ends. The germline V gene yields SGHRS for CDR1 and YFSETQ for CDR2. The sample originates from a study of human thymus T cells (dated by TCRdb to 2018 to 2021). Broadly, across the study: The study used eight infant thymus samples plus four related peripheral blood samples to characterize TCR alpha and beta repertoires. Donor ages ranging from roughly 7 to 250 days were recorded, and a handful of male and a couple of female infants were included in the cohort.

The thymus tissue came from surgical resects taken out during corrective cardiac surgery. In Finland, the donors were immunologically healthy infants who were having open corrective cardiac surgery for congenital heart defects. Thymocytes were freed from the tissue by mechanical means and kept at -70 degrees C as pellets of about 8.5-34 million cells. A QIAsymphony instrument was used to extract genomic DNA from the frozen cell pellets. Results and caveats for the whole study, not just this receptor: The related research reported highly overlapping thymic TCR repertoires among unrelated individuals. On average, thymus samples gave roughly 800,000 unique TCRB clonotypes, whereas blood samples gave about 92,000. Both the thymic and the peripheral blood repertoires appeared to show biased V and J gene segment usage.

The immunoSEQ multiplex PCR assay was used to amplify the TCRB and TCRAD loci from a standardized quantity of quality-controlled genomic DNA. The V(D)J region was spanned by amplicons of a length sufficient to cover the CDR3 and to identify V and J genes. Amplicon sequencing was performed on an Illumina platform through the commercial immunoSEQ service. Under the source paper's analysis protocol: Corrections for primer bias and sequencing errors followed previously described methods, while TCRAD and TCRB definitions were based on the IMGT database. Repertoires were analysed with immunoSEQ Analyzer 3.0 and VDJTools, covering basic statistics, V/J segment usage, diversity estimates, rarefaction and pairwise overlap. To estimate diversity, the Chao1, ChaoE, Efron-Thisted, Shannon and inverse Simpson indices were applied, and diversity was also estimated on datasets down-sampled to the smallest sample. Repertoire overlap was determined by strict matching of CDR3 nucleotide sequence, V gene and J gene, and Jaccard-based multidimensional scaling clustering was applied. The clones in this table, taken by TCRdb from immuneACCESS, are in-frame only. Not every clone is retained; where verified, under half of the shortfall comes from an unresolved V gene, and the cause of the rest is unknown. The DNA was the basis for D and trimming; V, J and clone size are from that table. The sample table records roughly 120,000 clones; approximately 96% of these occur just once. 0.02% to 0.03% of the sample is taken by the ten largest.

Sequencing was performed on thymus tissue. This clonotype was obtained from a boy in the first two years of life with a congenital heart defect but otherwise immunologically healthy. The sequence is built from TRBV5-1 and TRBJ1-1, with no D gene named confidently. Here the CDR3 is given as CASRAEQPNTEAFF. The nucleotide sequence reads TGCGCCAGCCGCGCGGAACAGCCGAACACTGAAGCTTTCTTT.